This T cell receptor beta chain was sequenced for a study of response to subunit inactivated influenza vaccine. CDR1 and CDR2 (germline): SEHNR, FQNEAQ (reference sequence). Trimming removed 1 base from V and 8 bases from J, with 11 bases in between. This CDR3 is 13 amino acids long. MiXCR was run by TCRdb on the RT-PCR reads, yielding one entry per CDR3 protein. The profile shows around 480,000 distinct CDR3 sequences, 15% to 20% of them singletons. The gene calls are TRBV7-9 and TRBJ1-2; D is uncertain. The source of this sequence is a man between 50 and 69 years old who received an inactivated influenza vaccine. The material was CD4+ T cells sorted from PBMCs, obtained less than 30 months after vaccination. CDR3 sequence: CASSLEGMDGYTF. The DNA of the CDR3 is TGTGCCAGCAGCTTAGAAGGGATGGACGGCTACACCTTC.